This is a list of T cell receptor beta chains from one sample in a study of T-cell reconstitution after alpha-beta-depleted transplantation in children. Each CDR3 protein gets one entry after TCRdb re-called the PCR reads with MiXCR. Here the sample spans a few hundred thousand distinct CDR3 sequences, roughly 22% being singletons. The sample here was PBMCs from the stem cell graft donor, taken from the stem cell graft. All receptors derive from a human donor who donated a stem cell graft to a child with acute myeloid leukemia. Each CDR3 is given with its conserved first and last residue. The order of the fields is CDR3 protein, CDR3 DNA, clone size, D gene, J gene, V gene, CDR3 length. The D gene is left open where the match is weak. Clone size, where shown, is once, few, many, or a class for clones that have expanded.

CASSTRRGLLRIPSHYGYTF TGTGCCAGCAGCACCCGCAGGGGGTTGCTGCGAATTCCTTCCCACTATGGCTACACCTTC many TRBD1 TRBJ1-2 TRBV11-1 20
CASSVEGTARYNEQFF TGTGCCAGCAGTGTAGAGGGAACAGCCCGGTACAATGAGCAGTTCTTC NA NA TRBJ2-1 TRBV2 16
CASSQTGKGFDSYEQYF TGTGCCAGCAGTCAGACAGGGAAAGGATTCGATTCCTACGAGCAGTACTTC NA TRBD1 TRBJ2-7 TRBV12-3/TRBV12-4 17
CASSELGGSSYNEQFF TGTGCCAGCAGTGAATTGGGCGGCAGCTCCTACAATGAGCAGTTCTTC NA NA TRBJ2-1 TRBV6-1 16
CAARDWASELHEQYF TGTGCCGCTCGGGATTGGGCTAGCGAACTACACGAGCAGTACTTC NA NA TRBJ2-7 TRBV12-3/TRBV12-4 15
CSVPGGGNYGYTF TGCAGCGTCCCAGGGGGGGGGAACTATGGCTACACCTTC NA TRBD1 TRBJ1-2 TRBV29-1 13
CATSRDEGAGQETQYF TGTGCCACCAGCAGAGATGAAGGAGCGGGGCAAGAGACCCAGTACTTC NA TRBD2 TRBJ2-5 TRBV15 16
CASSFRTSYEQYF TGTGCCAGCAGTTTCCGCACTTCGTACGAGCAGTACTTC NA NA TRBJ2-7 TRBV12-3/TRBV12-4 13
CASSQDFKSEAFF TGCGCCAGCAGCCAAGATTTTAAGTCTGAAGCTTTCTTT few NA TRBJ1-1 TRBV4-3 13
CSAKGQGASYEQYF TGCAGCGCCAAAGGGCAGGGGGCCTCCTACGAGCAGTACTTC many TRBD1 TRBJ2-7 TRBV29-1 14
CASTFNSNTEAFF TGTGCCAGCACCTTCAACAGTAACACTGAAGCTTTCTTT NA NA TRBJ1-1 TRBV12-3/TRBV12-4 13
CSVEGGSGSYNEQFF TGCAGCGTTGAGGGCGGGAGCGGCTCCTACAATGAGCAGTTCTTC NA TRBD2 TRBJ2-1 TRBV29-1 15
CIAPDRGTYNEQFF TGCATTGCTCCGGACAGGGGAACCTACAATGAGCAGTTCTTC NA TRBD1 TRBJ2-1 TRBV20-1 14
CASSYSDSGTYTQYF TGTGCCAGCAGTTACTCGGACAGTGGGACATACACGCAGTATTTT NA NA TRBJ2-3 TRBV6-5 15
CASSPRTGRGHEQYF TGTGCCAGCAGCCCGAGGACAGGGAGGGGCCACGAGCAGTACTTC few NA TRBJ2-7 TRBV7-2 15
CASSFTGDGEAFF TGTGCCAGCAGTTTTACCGGGGATGGGGAAGCTTTCTTT NA NA TRBJ1-1 TRBV12-3/TRBV12-4 13
CASSGAGTREETQYF TGTGCCAGCAGCGGGGCCGGGACAAGGGAAGAGACCCAGTACTTC NA NA TRBJ2-5 TRBV7-2 15
CSASNQANEQFF TGCAGTGCATCCAACCAGGCGAATGAGCAGTTCTTC NA NA TRBJ2-1 TRBV20-1 12
CASSLRLAGGREQYF TGCGCCAGCAGCCTCCGACTAGCGGGGGGTCGGGAGCAGTACTTC NA TRBD2 TRBJ2-7 TRBV4-3 15
CASRALSPSRHDEQFF TGTGCCAGCAGGGCCCTTTCGCCTAGCCGACACGATGAGCAGTTCTTC NA NA TRBJ2-1 TRBV12-3/TRBV12-4 16
CASPHRKFPGQVLGEQYF TGTGCCAGCCCACACCGAAAGTTTCCGGGACAGGTGCTCGGCGAGCAGTACTTC few TRBD1 TRBJ2-7 TRBV27 18
CAILADNEQFF TGTGCCATTTTAGCGGACAATGAGCAGTTCTTC few NA TRBJ2-1 TRBV10-3 11
CASSQEGLAGDIYEQYF TGTGCCAGCAGCCAAGAAGGACTAGCGGGAGATATCTACGAGCAGTACTTC once TRBD2 TRBJ2-7 TRBV4-2 17
CATSLKGGDVAYEQYF TGTGCCACCAGCCTCAAAGGGGGGGACGTAGCCTACGAGCAGTACTTC NA NA TRBJ2-7 TRBV15 16
CASSLPSGANVLTF TGTGCCAGCAGCTTGCCATCTGGGGCCAACGTCCTGACTTTC many NA TRBJ2-6 TRBV5-5 14
CASSQAVAGVNEQFF TGTGCCAGCAGCCAAGCGGTAGCGGGAGTGAATGAGCAGTTCTTC once TRBD2 TRBJ2-1 TRBV4-2 15
CATKIAGDYNEQFF TGTGCCACCAAAATAGCGGGGGACTACAATGAGCAGTTCTTC NA TRBD2 TRBJ2-1 TRBV6-1 14
CATSDPAGTGFTDTQYF TGTGCCACCAGTGACCCGGCAGGGACAGGGTTCACAGATACGCAGTATTTT few TRBD1 TRBJ2-3 TRBV24-1 17